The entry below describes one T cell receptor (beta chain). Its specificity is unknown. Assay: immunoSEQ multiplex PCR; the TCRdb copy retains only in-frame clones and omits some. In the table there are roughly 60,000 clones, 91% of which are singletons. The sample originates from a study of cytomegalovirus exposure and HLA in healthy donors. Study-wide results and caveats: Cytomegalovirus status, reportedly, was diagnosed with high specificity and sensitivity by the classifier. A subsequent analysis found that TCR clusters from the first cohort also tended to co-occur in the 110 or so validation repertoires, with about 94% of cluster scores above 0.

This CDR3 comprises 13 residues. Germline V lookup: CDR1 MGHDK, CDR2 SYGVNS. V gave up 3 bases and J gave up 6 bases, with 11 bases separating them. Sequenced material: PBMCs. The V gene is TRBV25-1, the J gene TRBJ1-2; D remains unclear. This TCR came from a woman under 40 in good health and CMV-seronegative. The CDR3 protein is CASSEAGYHGYTF. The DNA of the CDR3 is TGTGCCAGCAGTGAGGCAGGCTATCATGGCTACACCTTC.